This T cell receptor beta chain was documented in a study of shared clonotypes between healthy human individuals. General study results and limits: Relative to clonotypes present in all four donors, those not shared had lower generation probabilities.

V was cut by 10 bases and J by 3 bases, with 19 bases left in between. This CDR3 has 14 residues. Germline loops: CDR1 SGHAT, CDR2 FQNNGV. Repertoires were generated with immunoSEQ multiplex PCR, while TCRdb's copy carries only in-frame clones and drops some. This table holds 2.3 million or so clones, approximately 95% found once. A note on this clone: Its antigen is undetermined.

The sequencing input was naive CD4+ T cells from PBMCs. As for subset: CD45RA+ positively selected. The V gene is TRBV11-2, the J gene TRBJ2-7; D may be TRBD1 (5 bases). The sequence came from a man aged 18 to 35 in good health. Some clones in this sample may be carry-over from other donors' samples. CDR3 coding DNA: TGTGCCACCTCCCTGACAGTCACCTTCTACGAGCAGTACTTC. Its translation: CATSLTVTFYEQYF.